The source of this T cell receptor beta chain is a study of T-cell reconstitution after alpha-beta-depleted transplantation in children. Only a few counts were recorded for this clonotype. Preparation of the TCRbeta library was carried out with unique molecular identifiers. TCRdb redid the calling of the PCR reads with MiXCR, one entry per CDR3 protein. The sample lists a few hundred thousand distinct CDR3 sequences; 27% were seen once. Sequences were derived from PBMCs, sampled before TCRalphabeta/CD19-depleted stem cell transplant. The source of this sequence is a boy in the first two years of life with Wiskott-Aldrich syndrome, due to receive a stem cell transplant.

The CDR3 loop reads CSARSTVPSNQPQHF. The CDR3 DNA is TGCAGTGCTCGATCGACAGTCCCTAGCAATCAGCCCCAGCATTTT. The rearrangement joins TRBV20-1 to TRBJ1-5; D perhaps matches TRBD1 (5 bases). This CDR3 has 15 amino acids. Germline CDR1 is DFQATT and CDR2 is SNEGSKA (reference sequence). Trimming pared 5 bases from V and 0 bases from J, leaving 14 bases between.